The 6 T cell receptor beta chains below were found in one sample sequenced in a study of cytomegalovirus exposure and HLA in healthy donors. Both 60 Vbeta primers and 13 Jbeta primers went into the PCR. TCRdb's table, derived via immunoSEQ multiplex PCR, lists solely in-frame clones and lacks some. The table shows about 67,000 clones, with about 65% occurring only once. The material sequenced was PBMCs. These receptor sequences come from a woman between 25 and 40 years old in good health and CMV-seronegative.

The gene calls are TRBV11-1 and TRBJ1-5, with D maybe TRBD1 (6 bases). The ends were cut back, 5 bases at V and 3 bases at J, with 11 bases in the middle. The CDR3 is 14 residues long. The germline V gene encodes CDR1 SGHAT and CDR2 FQDESV (reference sequence). The CDR3 sequence: CASSVDRTNQPQHF. In nucleotides, the CDR3 is TGTGCCAGCAGCGTAGACAGGACCAATCAGCCCCAGCATTTT.

The table lists this clone with a count of one. J is TRBJ2-7 and V is TRBV28; TRBD2 matches at 11 bases. Trimming at V came to 2 bases and at J to 5 bases, leaving 11 bases not matched to a gene. Germline loops: CDR1 MDHEN, CDR2 SYDVKM. The CDR3 is made up of 17 amino acids. The DNA of the CDR3 is TGTGCCAGCAGTTTACAAGCAGTCACGACTAGCGGGGACGAGCAGTACTTC. Protein sequence: CASSLQAVTTSGDEQYF. Supplemented by reference TRBV28 and TRBJ2-7, the full variable domain reads DVKVTQSSRYLVKRTGEKVFLECVQDMDHENMFWYRQDPGLGLRLIYFSYDVKMKEKGDIPEGYSVSREKKERFSLILESASTNQTSMYLCASSLQAVTTSGDEQYFGPGTRLTVT.

The V call is TRBV21-1, the J call TRBJ2-7; the table's D gene call, TRBD2, was not cross checked with the DNA. TRBV21-1 is given as a pseudogene. The CDR3 has 16 amino acids. The CDR3 spells CASSKDTSGGLYEQYF. CDR3 nucleotides: TGTGCCAGCAGCAAAGACACTAGCGGGGGGCTCTACGAGCAGTACTTC.

The rearrangement uses TRBV5-1 and TRBJ1-6; 8 bases line up with TRBD1. After removal of 4 bases from V and 0 bases from J, the junction contained 3 bases not matched to a gene. The CDR3 extends over 16 amino acids. Per the germline V gene, CDR1 is SGHRS and CDR2 is YFSETQ. The CDR3, as DNA: TGCGCCAGCAGCGCAGGGGGCAGCTCCTATAATTCACCCCTCCACTTT. Residues: CASSAGGSSYNSPLHF.

The chain is built from TRBV27 and TRBJ2-2; 8 bases match TRBD1. The length of the CDR3 is 15 residues. The germline V gene has CDR1 MNHEY and CDR2 SMNVEV (reference sequence). Trimming cost V 6 bases and J 3 bases; bases outside gene matches: 6. The CDR3 DNA follows: TGTGCCAGCAGCCCGGGACAGGTGGACACCGGGGAGCTGTTTTTT. This sequence encodes CASSPGQVDTGELFF.

The rearrangement joins TRBV29-1 to TRBJ1-1, with D unresolved. Germline V gene lookup returns CDR1 SQVTM and CDR2 ANQGSEA. This CDR3 is built from 13 residues. V dropped 7 bases and J dropped 0 bases, with 12 bases sitting between them. The CDR3 loop is CSGANHLNTEAFF. DNA of the CDR3: TGCAGCGGGGCCAATCACCTGAACACTGAAGCTTTCTTT. The full variable domain, rest sourced from reference TRBV29-1 and TRBJ1-1, is SAVISQKPSRDICQRGTSLTIQCQVDSQVTMMFWYRQQPGQSLTLIATANQGSEATYESGFVIDKFPISRPNLTFSTLTVSNMSPEDSSIYLCSGANHLNTEAFFGQGTRLTVV.